This is a list of T cell receptor beta chains from one sample in a study of T cell responses to AZD1222 COVID-19 vaccine. Sequencing used immunoSEQ multiplex PCR; TCRdb keeps in-frame clones, though not all of them. Of more than 80,000 clones in the sample, more than 80% were seen once. The specimen was peripheral blood, collected 28 days after the second AZD1222 dose. These receptors were collected from an adult who received the AZD1222 COVID-19 vaccine. Both conserved end residues are part of each CDR3. Expanded clones get a size class; other rows say once, few or many, or leave the size out.

j_call v_call clone_size cdr3_aa
TRBJ1-2 TRBV5-1 . CASTRQPGQGNYGYTF
TRBJ1-2 TRBV9 once CASSPRQGPPANYGYTF
TRBJ1-2 TRBV19 . CASSINAEPIYGYTF
TRBJ1-1 TRBV5-8 . CASRGTGGANMNTEAFF
TRBJ1-2 TRBV4-1 . CASSQERTTHGYTF
TRBJ1-5 TRBV7-8 . CASSLVMAYQPQHF
TRBJ1-4 TRBV27 . CASSQGSTNEKLFF
TRBJ2-7 TRBV19 . CASSIGDRGFSYEQYF
TRBJ1-1 TRBV5-1 . CACQGGLDTEAFF
TRBJ1-1 TRBV19 . CASSITLNTEAFF
TRBJ2-7 TRBV27 . CASSFGGALMEQYF
TRBJ1-1 TRBV6-6 . CASSTGNTEAFF
TRBJ2-5 TRBV9 . CASSPGSGLAGGNQETQYF
TRBJ1-6 TRBV3-1/TRBV3-2 . CASSRGGNSPLHF
TRBJ1-2 TRBV14 . CASSQANRVGYGYTF
TRBJ1-5 TRBV27 . CASRRTGGNQPQHF